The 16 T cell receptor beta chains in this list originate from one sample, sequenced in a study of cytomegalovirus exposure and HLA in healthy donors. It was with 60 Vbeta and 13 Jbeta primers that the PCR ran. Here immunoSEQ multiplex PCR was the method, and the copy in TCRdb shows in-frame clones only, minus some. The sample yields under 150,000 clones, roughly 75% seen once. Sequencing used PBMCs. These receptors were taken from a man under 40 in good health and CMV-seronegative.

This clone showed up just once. The CDR3 region is CASSLVGMTKGTDTQYF. The CDR3 DNA follows: TGCGCCAGCAGCTTGGTGGGCATGACTAAGGGCACAGATACGCAGTATTTT. The genes are TRBV5-1 and TRBJ2-3; D is possibly TRBD2 (5 bases). V was cut by 0 bases and J by 1 base, with 15 bases left in between. Germline V gene lookup returns CDR1 SGHRS and CDR2 YFSETQ. The CDR3 is made up of 17 amino acids.

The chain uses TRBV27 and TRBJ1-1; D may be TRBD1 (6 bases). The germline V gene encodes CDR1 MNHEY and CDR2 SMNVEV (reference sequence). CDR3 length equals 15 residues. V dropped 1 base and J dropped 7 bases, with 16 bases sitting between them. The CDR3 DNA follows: TGTGCCAGCAGTTTATACCGACAGGCCCCTCGTGAAGCTTTCTTT. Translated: CASSLYRQAPREAFF.

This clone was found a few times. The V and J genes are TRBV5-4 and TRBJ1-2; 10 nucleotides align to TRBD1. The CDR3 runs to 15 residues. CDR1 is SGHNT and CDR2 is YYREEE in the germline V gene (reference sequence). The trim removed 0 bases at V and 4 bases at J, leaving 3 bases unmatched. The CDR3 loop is CASSLGQGAFYGYTF. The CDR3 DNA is TGTGCCAGCAGCTTGGGACAGGGGGCGTTCTATGGCTACACCTTC.

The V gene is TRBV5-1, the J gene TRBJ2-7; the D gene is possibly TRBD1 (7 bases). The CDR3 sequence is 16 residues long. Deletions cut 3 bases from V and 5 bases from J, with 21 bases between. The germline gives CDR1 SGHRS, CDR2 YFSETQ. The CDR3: CASSWPEGAQFHEQYF. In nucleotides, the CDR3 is TGCGCCAGCAGCTGGCCGGAGGGGGCGCAGTTCCACGAGCAGTACTTC.

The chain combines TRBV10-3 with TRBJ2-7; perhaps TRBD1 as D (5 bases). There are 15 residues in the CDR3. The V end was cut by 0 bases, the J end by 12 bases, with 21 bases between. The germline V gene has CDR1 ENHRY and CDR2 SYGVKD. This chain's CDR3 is CAISESSLRGTGVYF. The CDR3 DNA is TGTGCCATCAGTGAGTCGAGTCTTAGGGGTACTGGGGTGTACTTC.

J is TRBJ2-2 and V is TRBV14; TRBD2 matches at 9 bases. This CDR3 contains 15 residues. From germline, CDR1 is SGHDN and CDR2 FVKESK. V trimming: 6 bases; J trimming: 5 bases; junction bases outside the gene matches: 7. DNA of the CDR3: TGTGCCAGCAGTCCAGCGGGGGGAGAAACCGGGGAGCTGTTTTTT. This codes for CASSPAGGETGELFF.

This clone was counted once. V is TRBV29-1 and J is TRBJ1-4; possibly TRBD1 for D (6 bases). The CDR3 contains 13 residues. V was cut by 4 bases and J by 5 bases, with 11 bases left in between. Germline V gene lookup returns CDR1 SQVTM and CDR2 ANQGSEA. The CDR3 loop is CSVVGTPNEKLFF. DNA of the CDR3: TGCAGCGTTGTCGGGACACCGAATGAAAAACTGTTTTTT.

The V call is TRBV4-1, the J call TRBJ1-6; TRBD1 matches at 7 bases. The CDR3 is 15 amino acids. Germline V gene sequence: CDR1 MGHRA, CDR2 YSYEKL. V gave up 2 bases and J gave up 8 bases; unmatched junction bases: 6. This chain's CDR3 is CASSQIGQVDSPLHF. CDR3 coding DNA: TGCGCCAGCAGCCAAATAGGACAGGTTGATTCACCCCTCCACTTT.

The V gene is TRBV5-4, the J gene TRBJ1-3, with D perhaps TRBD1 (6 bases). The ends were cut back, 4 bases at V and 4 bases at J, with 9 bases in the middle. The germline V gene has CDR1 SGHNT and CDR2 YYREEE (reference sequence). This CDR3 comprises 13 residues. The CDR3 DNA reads TGTGCCAGCAGCGCCGACAGGGGAAACACCATATATTTT. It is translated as CASSADRGNTIYF.

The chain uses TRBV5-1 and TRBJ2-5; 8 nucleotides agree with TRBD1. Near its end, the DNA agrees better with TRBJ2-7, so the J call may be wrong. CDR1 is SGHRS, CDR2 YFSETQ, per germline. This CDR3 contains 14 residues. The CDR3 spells CASSLGTGLYEQYF. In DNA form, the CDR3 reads TGCGCCAGCAGCTTAGGGACAGGACTATACGAGCAGTACTTC.

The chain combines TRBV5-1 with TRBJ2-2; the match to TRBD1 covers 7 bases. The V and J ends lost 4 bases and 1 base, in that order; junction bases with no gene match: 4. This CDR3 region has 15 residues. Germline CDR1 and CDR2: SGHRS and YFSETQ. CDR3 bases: TGCGCCAGCAGCATTTGGACAGGGAACACCGGGGAGCTGTTTTTT. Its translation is CASSIWTGNTGELFF.

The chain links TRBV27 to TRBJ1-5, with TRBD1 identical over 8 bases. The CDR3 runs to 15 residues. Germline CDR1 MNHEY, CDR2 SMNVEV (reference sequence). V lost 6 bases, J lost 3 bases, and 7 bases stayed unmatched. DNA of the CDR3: TGTGCCAGCAGCAAAGGACAGGGCATCAATCAGCCCCAGCATTTT. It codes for CASSKGQGINQPQHF.

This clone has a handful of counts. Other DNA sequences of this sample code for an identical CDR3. The CDR3: CASSLQDTQYF. The CDR3 DNA follows: TGCGCCAGCAGCTTACAAGATACGCAGTATTTT. The J gene is TRBJ2-3, the V gene TRBV5-1; D not resolved. The CDR3 length is 11 residues. Trimming cost V 2 bases and J 5 bases, with 3 bases left between them. Germline CDR1 and CDR2: SGHRS and YFSETQ.

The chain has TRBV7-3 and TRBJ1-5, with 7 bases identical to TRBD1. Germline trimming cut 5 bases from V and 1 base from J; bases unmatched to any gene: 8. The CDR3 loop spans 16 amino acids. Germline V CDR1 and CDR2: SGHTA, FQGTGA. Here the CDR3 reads CASSQNRGGSNQPQHF. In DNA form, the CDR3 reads TGTGCCAGCAGCCAAAACAGGGGTGGGAGCAATCAGCCCCAGCATTTT.

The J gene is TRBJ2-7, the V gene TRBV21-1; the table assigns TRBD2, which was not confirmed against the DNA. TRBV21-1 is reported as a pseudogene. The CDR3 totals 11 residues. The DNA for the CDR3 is TGTGCCAGCAGGTCCAGACTCCGCCGGTGCTTC. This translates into CASRSRLRRCF.

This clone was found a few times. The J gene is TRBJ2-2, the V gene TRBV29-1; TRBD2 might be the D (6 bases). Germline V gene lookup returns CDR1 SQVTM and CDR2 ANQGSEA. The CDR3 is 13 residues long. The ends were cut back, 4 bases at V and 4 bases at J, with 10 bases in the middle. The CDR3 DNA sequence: TGCAGCGTTGGGGGGGTACGCACCGGGGAGCTGTTTTTT. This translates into CSVGGVRTGELFF.